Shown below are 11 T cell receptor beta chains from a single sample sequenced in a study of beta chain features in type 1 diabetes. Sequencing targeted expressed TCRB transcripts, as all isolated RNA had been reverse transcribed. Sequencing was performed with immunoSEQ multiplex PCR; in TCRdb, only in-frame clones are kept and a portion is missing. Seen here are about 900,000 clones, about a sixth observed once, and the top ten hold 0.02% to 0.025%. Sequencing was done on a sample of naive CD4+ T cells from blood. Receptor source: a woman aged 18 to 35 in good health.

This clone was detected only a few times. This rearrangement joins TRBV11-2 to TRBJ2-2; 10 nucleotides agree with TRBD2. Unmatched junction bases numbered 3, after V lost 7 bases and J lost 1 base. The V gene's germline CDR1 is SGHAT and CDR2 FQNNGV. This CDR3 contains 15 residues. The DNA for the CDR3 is TGTGCCAGCAAAACTAGCGGGATGAACACCGGGGAGCTGTTTTTT. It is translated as CASKTSGMNTGELFF.

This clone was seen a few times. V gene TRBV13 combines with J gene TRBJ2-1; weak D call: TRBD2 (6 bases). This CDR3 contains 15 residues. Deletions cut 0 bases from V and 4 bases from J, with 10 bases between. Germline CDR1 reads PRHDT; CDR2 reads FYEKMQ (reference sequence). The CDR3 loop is CASSLGLAPYNEQFF. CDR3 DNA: TGTGCCAGCAGCTTAGGGCTAGCGCCATACAATGAGCAGTTCTTC. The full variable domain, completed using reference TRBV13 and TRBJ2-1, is AAGVIQSPRHLIKEKRETATLKCYPIPRHDTVYWYQQGPGQDPQFLISFYEKMQSDKGSIPDRFSAQQFSDYHSELNMSSLELGDSALYFCASSLGLAPYNEQFFGPGTRLTVL.

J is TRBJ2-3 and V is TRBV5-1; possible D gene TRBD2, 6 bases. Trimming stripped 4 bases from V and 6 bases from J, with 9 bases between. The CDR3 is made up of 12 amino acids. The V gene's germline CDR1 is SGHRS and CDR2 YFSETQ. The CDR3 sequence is CASSPSGDTQYF. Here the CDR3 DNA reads TGCGCCAGCAGCCCCAGCGGGGATACGCAGTATTTT.

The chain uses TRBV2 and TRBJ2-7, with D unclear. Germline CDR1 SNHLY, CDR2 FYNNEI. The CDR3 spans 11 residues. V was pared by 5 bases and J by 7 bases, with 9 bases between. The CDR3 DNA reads TGTGCCAGCAGTAATTACCGAGAGCAGTACTTC. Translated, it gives CASSNYREQYF. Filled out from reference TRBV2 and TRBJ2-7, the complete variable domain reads EPEVTQTPSHQVTQMGQEVILRCVPISNHLYFYWYRQILGQKVEFLVSFYNNEISEKSEIFDDQFSVERPDGSNFTLKIRSTKLEDSAMYFCASSNYREQYFGPGTRLTVT.

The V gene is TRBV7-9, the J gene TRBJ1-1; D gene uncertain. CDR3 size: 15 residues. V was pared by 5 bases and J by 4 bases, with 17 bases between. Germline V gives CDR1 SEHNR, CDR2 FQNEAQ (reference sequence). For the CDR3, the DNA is TGTGCCAGCAGCCCGGTGCGTGGGCGGGCCACTGAAGCTTTCTTT. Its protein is CASSPVRGRATEAFF.

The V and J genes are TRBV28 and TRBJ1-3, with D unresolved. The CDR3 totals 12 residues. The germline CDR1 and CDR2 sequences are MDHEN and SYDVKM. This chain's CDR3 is CGTGRSGNTIYF. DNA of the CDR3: TGTGGCACCGGCCGCTCTGGAAACACCATATATTTT.

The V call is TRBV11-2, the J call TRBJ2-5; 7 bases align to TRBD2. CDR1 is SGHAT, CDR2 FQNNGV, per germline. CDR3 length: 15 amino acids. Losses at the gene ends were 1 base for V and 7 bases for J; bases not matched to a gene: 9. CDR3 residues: CASSLGDYHLGTQYF. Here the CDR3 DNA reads TGTGCCAGCAGCTTAGGGGACTATCACTTGGGGACCCAGTACTTC.

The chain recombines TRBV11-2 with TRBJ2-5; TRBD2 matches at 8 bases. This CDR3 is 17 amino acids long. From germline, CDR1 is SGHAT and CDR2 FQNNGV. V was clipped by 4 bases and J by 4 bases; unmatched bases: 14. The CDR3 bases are TGTGCCAGCAGCTCCTCCTTTGGAGCGGGAGCGGCAGAGACCCAGTACTTC. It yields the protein CASSSSFGAGAAETQYF.

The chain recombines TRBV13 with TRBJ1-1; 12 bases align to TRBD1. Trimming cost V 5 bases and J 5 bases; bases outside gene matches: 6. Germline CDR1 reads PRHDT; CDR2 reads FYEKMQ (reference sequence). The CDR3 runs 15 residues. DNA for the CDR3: TGTGCCAGCAGCAGGGGACAGGGGGCCGGGACTGAAGCTTTCTTT. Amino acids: CASSRGQGAGTEAFF.

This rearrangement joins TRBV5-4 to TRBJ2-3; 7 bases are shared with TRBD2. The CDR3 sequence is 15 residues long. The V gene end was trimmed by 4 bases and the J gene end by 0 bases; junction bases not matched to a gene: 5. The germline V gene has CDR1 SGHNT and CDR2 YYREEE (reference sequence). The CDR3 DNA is TGTGCCAGCAGCGTTGGGACTACCAGCACAGATACGCAGTATTTT. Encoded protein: CASSVGTTSTDTQYF.

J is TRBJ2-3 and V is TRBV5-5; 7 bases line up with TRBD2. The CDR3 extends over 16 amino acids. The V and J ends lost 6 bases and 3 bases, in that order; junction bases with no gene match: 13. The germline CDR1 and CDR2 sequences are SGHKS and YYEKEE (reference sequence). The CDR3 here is CASNGRAGDETDTQYF. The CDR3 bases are TGTGCCAGCAACGGACGTGCGGGAGACGAGACAGATACGCAGTATTTT.